This T cell receptor beta chain was sequenced during a study of T cells in Graves' hyperthyroidism and ophthalmopathy. The CDR3 regions of TCR beta were amplified from RNA transcripts. The HTBI primer set drove a first-round RT-PCR of the TCR CDR3. MiXCR was run by TCRdb on the multiplex PCR reads, yielding one entry per CDR3 protein. The sample shows hundreds of thousands of distinct CDR3 sequences, approximately 16% of them seen only once. There are many counts of this clonotype. The sequencing input was blood. The source is a middle-aged woman with Graves' ophthalmopathy.

The CDR3 loop is CASSLVGIVYPNTEAFF. The CDR3 DNA is TGTGCCAGCAGCTTAGTTGGGATTGTTTATCCGAACACTGAAGCTTTCTTT. This rearrangement joins TRBV7-2 to TRBJ1-1; D is uncertain. The CDR3 length is 17 residues. Trimming left V 1 base short and J 1 base short, with 16 bases between. The V gene's germline CDR1 is SGHTA and CDR2 FQGNSA.